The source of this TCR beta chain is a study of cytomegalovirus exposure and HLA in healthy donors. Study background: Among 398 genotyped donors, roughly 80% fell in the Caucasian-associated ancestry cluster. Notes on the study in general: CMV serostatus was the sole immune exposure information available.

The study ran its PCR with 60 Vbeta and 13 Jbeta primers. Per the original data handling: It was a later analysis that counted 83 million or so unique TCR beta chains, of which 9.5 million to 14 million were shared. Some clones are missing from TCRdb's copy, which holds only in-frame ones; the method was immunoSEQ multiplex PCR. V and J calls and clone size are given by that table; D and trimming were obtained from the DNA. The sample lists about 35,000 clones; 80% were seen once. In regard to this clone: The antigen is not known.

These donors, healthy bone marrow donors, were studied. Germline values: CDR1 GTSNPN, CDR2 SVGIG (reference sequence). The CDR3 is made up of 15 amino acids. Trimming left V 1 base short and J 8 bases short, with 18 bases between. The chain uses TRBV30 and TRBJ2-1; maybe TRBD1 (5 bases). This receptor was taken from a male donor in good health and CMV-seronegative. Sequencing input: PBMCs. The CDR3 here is CAWSAPGAGSDEQFF. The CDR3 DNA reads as TGTGCCTGGAGTGCCCCCGGCGCAGGGTCGGATGAGCAGTTCTTC. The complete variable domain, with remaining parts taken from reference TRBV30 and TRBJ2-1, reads SQTIHQWPATLVQPVGSPLSLECTVEGTSNPNLYWYRQAAGRGLQLLFYSVGIGQISSEVPQNLSASRPQDRQFILSSKKLLLSDSGFYLCAWSAPGAGSDEQFFGPGTRLTVL.